This T cell receptor beta chain was obtained from a study of T cell responses to AZD1222 COVID-19 vaccine. General study points: Nearly half of spike-specific TCRs reportedly target variant regions that are unmutated in the B.1.351 and B.1.1.7 variants. CD4 TCRs associated with vaccination spanned spike, dominating at 160-218 and 743-854. Females outnumbered males among donors, who were mostly white British; clonal diversity was possibly underestimated.

For this clone: Its cognate antigen is unknown.

The assay was immunoSEQ multiplex PCR, and TCRdb's table has in-frame clones only and misses some. Here the sample spans 95,000 to 150,000 clones, approximately 89% being singletons. The ends were cut back, 4 bases at V and 1 base at J, with 21 bases in the middle. Germline-derived CDR1 and CDR2 are MNHNS and SASEGT. The CDR3 extends over 18 amino acids. The sequencing used peripheral blood, collected on day 0 of AZD1222 vaccination. This clonotype was sampled from an adult in good health. The J gene is TRBJ2-3, the V gene TRBV6-1; maybe TRBD2 (5 bases). CDR3 coding DNA: TGTGCCAGCAGTGCCGCCCGGATCTCTAGCCCCCGCACAGATACGCAGTATTTT. Its translation: CASSAARISSPRTDTQYF.